This T cell receptor (beta chain) was captured in a study of OX40 agonist ivuxolimab in advanced cancers. The overall study: A history of anti-PD-1, anti-PD-L1 or anti-CTLA-4 therapy was acceptable, and about 37% had some.

As for this clone: The antigen is unknown.

CDR1 and CDR2 (germline): WSHSY, SAAADI. Trimming cost V 8 bases and J 5 bases, with 9 bases left between them. The CDR3 runs to 11 residues. Study-wide findings and caveats: Antigen specificity was not determined for the expanded peripheral T cells.

This table comes from immunoSEQ multiplex PCR, and its TCRdb copy is limited to in-frame clones, with some not included. This sample yields 57,000 or so clones, of which about 86% are seen a single time; 1.2% belongs to the top ten. This TCR was recovered from an adult with an advanced solid tumor such as melanoma, head and neck, liver or kidney cancer. The rearrangement joins TRBV10-2 to TRBJ1-1; D perhaps matches TRBD1 (6 bases). The input for sequencing was CD4+ or CD8+ T cells sorted from blood, taken in a trial of the OX40 agonist ivuxolimab. Written as DNA, the CDR3 is TGCGCCAGCCTACAGGGAACTGAAGCTTTCTTT. The encoded protein is CASLQGTEAFF.